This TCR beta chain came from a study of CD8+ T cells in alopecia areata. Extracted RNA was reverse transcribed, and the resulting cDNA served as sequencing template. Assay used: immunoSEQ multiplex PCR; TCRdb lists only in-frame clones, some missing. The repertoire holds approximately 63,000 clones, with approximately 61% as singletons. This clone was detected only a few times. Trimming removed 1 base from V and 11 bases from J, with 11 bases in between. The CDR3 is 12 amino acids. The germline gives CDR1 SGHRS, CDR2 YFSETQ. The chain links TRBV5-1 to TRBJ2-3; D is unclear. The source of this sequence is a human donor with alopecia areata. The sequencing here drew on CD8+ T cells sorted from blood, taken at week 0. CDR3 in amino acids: CASSLWLSEQYF. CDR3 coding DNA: TGCGCCAGCAGCTTGTGGCTGTCTGAGCAGTATTTT.